Listed below are T cell receptor beta chains from one sample, sequenced in a study of blood T cell repertoires in COVID-19. Repertoires were generated with immunoSEQ multiplex PCR, while TCRdb's copy carries only in-frame clones and drops some. This sample has roughly 56,000 clones, with 89% found just once. Material: peripheral blood. The receptors come from a woman aged 55-69 years with COVID-19, enrolled during active disease. CDR3s include the opening cysteine and the closing phenylalanine or tryptophan. D genes are given only for firm matches. A clone size is listed for some rows: how often the clone was seen (once, few, many), or a class if it is expanded.

TRBJ1-5,TRBV27,NA,NA,CASRQGTQPQHF,TGTGCCAGCAGGCAGGGGACCCAGCCCCAGCATTTT
TRBJ2-7,TRBV9,NA,NA,CASSGPQGYEQYF,TGTGCCAGCAGCGGGCCACAGGGCTACGAGCAGTACTTC
TRBJ2-1,TRBV7-2,TRBD2,NA,CASSSLAGGRNEQFF,TGTGCCAGCAGCTCACTAGCGGGGGGTCGGAATGAGCAGTTCTTC
TRBJ1-1,TRBV7-2,TRBD1,NA,CASSLSTGLGTEAFF,TGTGCCAGCAGCTTATCGACAGGGTTGGGCACTGAAGCTTTCTTT
TRBJ2-5,TRBV27,TRBD1,NA,CASRALTGGAQTQYF,TGTGCCAGCAGAGCCCTAACAGGGGGCGCCCAGACCCAGTACTTC
TRBJ1-6,TRBV7-9,NA,NA,CASSVMASGTPLHF,TGTGCCAGCAGCGTCATGGCCTCAGGAACACCCCTCCACTTT
TRBJ1-2,TRBV7-2,NA,NA,CASSLVAGPNVNYGYTF,TGTGCCAGCAGCTTAGTTGCAGGGCCAAATGTGAACTATGGCTACACCTTC
TRBJ2-2,TRBV18,TRBD1,NA,CASSPGTDTGELFF,TGTGCCAGCTCACCCGGGACAGACACCGGGGAGCTGTTTTTT
TRBJ1-1,TRBV11-1,NA,NA,CASTREGASTEAFF,TGTGCCAGCACTAGGGAAGGGGCGAGCACTGAAGCTTTCTTT
TRBJ1-2,TRBV4-3,NA,NA,CASSQGTDINYGYTF,TGCGCCAGCAGCCAAGGGACAGATATTAACTATGGCTACACCTTC
TRBJ2-2,TRBV7-2,TRBD2,NA,CASSSALAGISGELFF,TGTGCCAGCAGCAGCGCCTTAGCGGGGATATCCGGGGAGCTGTTTTTT
TRBJ2-7,TRBV7-7,TRBD2,once,CASSPGGGYEQYF,TGTGCCAGCAGCCCGGGGGGGGGCTACGAGCAGTACTTC
TRBJ2-1,TRBV19,NA,NA,CASRDWGNEQFF,TGTGCCAGTCGGGACTGGGGCAATGAGCAGTTCTTC
TRBJ2-2,TRBV5-1,NA,NA,CASSLQGLYTGELFF,TGCGCCAGCAGCTTGCAGGGACTCTACACCGGGGAGCTGTTTTTT
TRBJ2-7,TRBV4-1,TRBD2,NA,CASSQGAGATREQYF,TGCGCCAGCAGCCAAGGTGCGGGAGCGACAAGGGAGCAGTACTTC
TRBJ2-1,TRBV7-2,NA,NA,CASSPPGSYNEQFF,TGTGCCAGCAGCCCCCCGGGCTCCTACAATGAGCAGTTCTTC
TRBJ1-1,TRBV29-1,TRBD1,NA,CSVRTGGREAFF,TGCAGCGTAAGGACAGGGGGGCGTGAAGCTTTCTTT
TRBJ1-5,TRBV2,NA,NA,CASKKRGGEDQPQHF,TGTGCCAGCAAGAAACGGGGGGGAGAGGATCAGCCCCAGCATTTT
TRBJ1-2,TRBV19,TRBD1,NA,CASRADRDYGYTF,TGTGCCAGTAGGGCGGACAGGGACTATGGCTACACCTTC
TRBJ1-5,TRBV30,TRBD1,once,CAWSVSGQGVRQPQHF,TGTGCCTGGAGTGTTTCAGGACAGGGGGTTCGGCAGCCCCAGCATTTT
TRBJ1-2,TRBV6-5,TRBD1,NA,CASSSSGQGKTGYTF,TGTGCCAGCAGTTCCTCCGGACAGGGGAAAACGGGCTACACCTTC
TRBJ2-1,TRBV4-3,TRBD2,NA,CASSQGLYSGSSYNEQFF,TGCGCCAGCAGCCAAGGACTTTACAGCGGGAGCTCCTACAATGAGCAGTTCTTC
TRBJ1-1,TRBV19,TRBD1,NA,CASRSPGQGARAEAFF,TGTGCCAGTAGATCACCGGGACAGGGGGCTCGGGCTGAAGCTTTCTTT
TRBJ2-7,TRBV11-3,NA,NA,CASSLQGSSSYEQYF,TGTGCCAGCAGCTTACAGGGCTCGAGCTCCTACGAGCAGTACTTC
TRBJ2-1,TRBV7-9,NA,NA,CASSLFGGSSYNEQFF,TGTGCCAGCAGCTTATTTGGTGGGAGCTCCTACAATGAGCAGTTCTTC
TRBJ2-5,TRBV7-8,NA,NA,CASSTPGPPGETQYF,TGTGCCAGCAGTACCCCAGGGCCACCTGGAGAGACCCAGTACTTC
TRBJ1-1,TRBV7-9,NA,NA,CASSYQENTEAFF,TGTGCCAGCAGCTATCAGGAAAACACTGAAGCTTTCTTT
TRBJ2-6,TRBV27,NA,few,CASSLFYNSGANVLTF,TGTGCCAGCAGTTTATTTTATAACTCTGGGGCCAACGTCCTGACTTTC
TRBJ2-3,TRBV3-1/TRBV3-2,NA,NA,CASSQVLSGADTQYF,TGTGCCAGCAGCCAAGTACTATCGGGGGCAGATACGCAGTATTTT
TRBJ2-7,TRBV3-1/TRBV3-2,NA,NA,CASSREFNYEQYF,TGTGCCAGCAGCCGGGAGTTTAACTACGAGCAGTACTTC
TRBJ1-1,TRBV6-2/TRBV6-3,NA,few,CASSTGNTEAFF,TGTGCCAGCAGCACCGGGAACACTGAAGCTTTCTTT
TRBJ1-4,TRBV2,NA,NA,CASSEEWPLATNEKLFF,TGTGCCAGCAGTGAAGAATGGCCCCTAGCAACTAATGAAAAACTGTTTTTT
TRBJ2-1,TRBV4-1,NA,NA,CASSQGPLRTGDNEQFF,TGCGCCAGCAGCCAGGGCCCCCTCAGGACCGGGGACAATGAGCAGTTCTTC
TRBJ2-5,TRBV30,NA,NA,CAWSRGAPAWTQYF,TGTGCCTGGAGCCGCGGTGCTCCTGCGTGGACCCAGTACTTC
TRBJ1-1,TRBV18,NA,NA,CASSEGGGRTGTEAFF,TGTGCCAGCTCAGAAGGCGGAGGACGAACCGGCACTGAAGCTTTCTTT
TRBJ2-5,TRBV28,TRBD2,NA,CASSLGSAGGPRETQYF,TGTGCCAGCAGTTTAGGCTCAGCGGGGGGCCCACGGGAGACCCAGTACTTC
TRBJ2-5,TRBV19,TRBD2,NA,CASSGWVAGGPETQYF,TGTGCCAGTAGTGGATGGGTAGCGGGGGGGCCGGAGACCCAGTACTTC
TRBJ2-2,TRBV7-9,NA,NA,CASRGGIAEYTGELFF,TGTGCCAGCAGGGGTGGGATAGCGGAGTACACCGGGGAGCTGTTTTTT
TRBJ2-1,TRBV4-1,NA,NA,CASSQSRVNEQFF,TGCGCCAGCAGCCAATCCAGGGTAAATGAGCAGTTCTTC
TRBJ2-2,TRBV19,NA,NA,CASTPAEVASGELFF,TGTGCCAGTACCCCTGCGGAGGTAGCGTCCGGGGAGCTGTTTTTT
TRBJ1-1,TRBV6-2/TRBV6-3,TRBD1,NA,CASSDRGDGFF,TGTGCCAGCAGCGACAGGGGTGACGGTTTCTTT
TRBJ1-2,TRBV9,TRBD1,NA,CASYGGQGDGYTF,TGTGCCAGCTACGGAGGACAGGGTGATGGCTACACCTTC
TRBJ2-2,TRBV21-1,NA,NA,CASSKAIRNTGELFF,TGTGCCAGCAGCAAAGCGATCAGGAACACCGGGGAGCTGTTTTTT
TRBJ1-6,TRBV13,TRBD1,NA,CASSFTGGNSPLHF,TGTGCCAGCAGCTTCACAGGGGGTAATTCACCCCTCCACTTT